This TCR beta chain was documented in a study of T cells in Graves' hyperthyroidism and ophthalmopathy (dated 2019 in TCRdb). Regarding the research as a whole: Peripheral blood was sampled at the time of initial diagnosis, prior to any treatment. To identify distinguishing TCR V-J signatures, a discovery cohort of roughly 100 patients was used, comprising some 43 with Graves' ophthalmopathy and around 57 with stable Graves' hyperthyroidism. Prospective prediction of ophthalmopathy was tested in an independent validation cohort consisting of some 20 hyperthyroidism patients and 17 patients who later progressed to ophthalmopathy. The 85 to 100 discovery patients were divided at random into training and test sets in a 7:3 ratio. In addition, the study compared T-cell repertoires in thyroid tissue and in blood from six Graves' hyperthyroidism patients. Once sampling was done, hyperthyroidism patients were given methimazole at a starting dose of 30 mg daily, whereas ophthalmopathy patients were given high-dose intravenous methylprednisolone. According to the paper, TCR Vbeta CDR3 sequencing was carried out on over 130 peripheral blood samples, which came from 40 to 45 ophthalmopathy, 70 to 80 hyperthyroidism and around 17 progressor patients.

Broader findings and caveats from the paper: Ophthalmopathy was separated from stable hyperthyroidism by a 13 V-J signature model, with over 85% sensitivity and about 81% specificity obtained in cross-validation and 80%/75% obtained in testing. In validation, the model predicted progression to ophthalmopathy a median of approximately 6.3 months before onset, with 65% to 71% sensitivity and roughly 73% specificity. Most expanded thyroid clonotypes (frequency above 0.001) were also found in blood, which suggests that blood repertoires may mirror thyroid immune responses. Sample size was not statistically predetermined, and investigators were not blinded to group allocation.

The hyperthyroidism patients were between 18 and 65 years old and newly diagnosed, with a disease duration of less than 2 months. The study excluded patients with uncontrolled infections, other autoimmune diseases, pregnancy or lactation. Diagnoses relied on clinical symptoms, serum thyroxine and TRAb, thyroid ultrasound and orbital computed tomography. Blood from progressor patients was collected at the time of first diagnosis with hyperthyroidism, before any ophthalmopathy symptoms had appeared. PBMCs were separated from about 10 ml of fresh peripheral blood using Ficoll-Paque density gradient centrifugation. Progressor patients were defined as those initially diagnosed with Graves' hyperthyroidism in whom ophthalmopathy developed during follow-up. Total RNA was extracted with Trizol reagent, and quality was checked on an Agilent 2100 Bioanalyzer. The TCR beta CDR3 regions were amplified from the RNA transcripts. A first-round RT-PCR of the TCR CDR3 used the HTBI primer set with the Qiagen OneStep RT-PCR kit. Libraries were constructed in a second round of multiplex PCR, after which size selection and purification were carried out. The libraries were sequenced on an Illumina HiSeq2000 using paired-end 100 bp reads. As for how the authors treated the data: SOAPnuke was used to process the raw data, removing reads that contained adapters or uncalled bases, had a mean Phred below 15, or lacked an exact match to the constant primer or identifier. COPE v1.2.5 was used to merge high-quality paired reads, and clonotypes were defined as unique nucleotide sequences. MiTCR v1.1 was used to align the clonotypes against IMGT TRBV, TRBD and TRBJ reference segments. Only V-J combinations with frequency above 0.0001, covering 99% to 99.2% of repertoires, were analysed. The TCS score was defined as the ratio of F50 (clonal expansion) to E x V (chaos), calculated using BLOSUM62-based TCRdist between CDR3 peptides within each V-J. Welch's t-statistics and random forest reduced roughly 500 V-J features to around 14, which were used in a naive Bayes classifier (R e1071). The raw public data were reprocessed by TCRdb itself: fastp quality trimming at Q25, MiXCR clonotype calling, in-frame beta chains only. For every CDR3 protein sequence, its rows merge into one entry that carries the most common genes and DNA. The authors' filters were not applied to this entry. The sample has 600,000 to 850,000 distinct CDR3 sequences on record, approximately 18% of them singletons. Over 15% of the sample is held by the ten biggest clonotypes.

Comment on this clonotype: Which antigen it targets is not known. The record has no base qualities; no much larger clone is one base away.

The CDR3 has 14 amino acids, counting the end cysteine and phenylalanine. Only CDR3 DNA is held: 42 bases, read in frame from base 1. V has 3 bases trimmed and J has 6 bases trimmed; junction bases matching no gene number 8. In this chain, TRBV12-3 or TRBV12-4 is recombined with TRBJ2-7; 7 nucleotides in the junction match TRBD2. Input material: blood. This receptor was taken from a woman aged 45-65 years with Graves' hyperthyroidism that later progressed to Graves' ophthalmopathy. The nucleotide sequence is given as TGTGCCAGCAGTTTCGTGGCGGGGGAAGGCGAGCAGTACTTC. This translates into CASSFVAGEGEQYF.